This T cell receptor (beta chain) emerged from a study of cytomegalovirus exposure and HLA in healthy donors. Germline V gene lookup returns CDR1 SGDLS and CDR2 YYNGEE. This CDR3 region has 13 residues. Trimming took 3 bases from V and 2 from J, leaving 7 bases between them. This clone showed up just a few times. Its specificity is not known. In the PCR, 60 Vbeta and 13 Jbeta primers were used. Only in-frame clones appear in the TCRdb table, and some are missing; sequencing was by immunoSEQ multiplex PCR. The top ten clones hold over 2.5% of a sample with roughly 120,000 clones, approximately 80% of them seen once. Broader study findings: Several V segments, TRBV6-2 and TRBV6-3 among them, could not be told apart and were dropped. Highly shared sequence variants in one cluster were likely a sequencing artifact.

This TCR was recovered from a male donor in good health and CMV-seronegative. The V gene is TRBV9, the J gene TRBJ2-3; D gene ambiguous. Input material: PBMCs. The CDR3 spells CASSERITDTQYF. CDR3 sequence (DNA): TGTGCCAGCAGCGAGAGGATCACAGATACGCAGTATTTT.